The T cell receptor (beta chain) under discussion was sequenced for a study of T cells after yellow fever vaccination. This clonotype is medium-sized by share. The CDR3 length is 12 residues. V gave up 7 bases and J gave up 9 bases, with 13 bases separating them. Germline CDR1 SGDLS, CDR2 YYNGEE. TCRdb recomputed calls from the 5' RACE reads with MiXCR, one row per CDR3 protein. This table has more than 9,500 distinct CDR3 sequences, about 5% appearing once. This receptor was identified in a man between 25 and 39 years old who received the YFV17D yellow fever vaccine. This sample comprised PBMCs, either bulk or a sorted T-cell subset (CD4+, CD8+, memory, or dextramer-sorted; not recorded which), obtained on the day of the yellow fever booster vaccination. V is TRBV9 and J is TRBJ2-2; possibly TRBD1 for D (6 bases). The CDR3 nucleotides are TGTGCCAGCGGAAAGGGGGACCGGGAGCTGTTTTTT. This encodes CASGKGDRELFF.